The 6 T cell receptor beta chains presented below share a single source sample, sequenced in a study of regulatory T cells in long-lasting Graves disease. The TCR beta library used iRepertoire HTBI primers with Arm-PCR amplification of CDR3. TCRdb analysed the multiplex PCR reads with MiXCR anew, one entry per CDR3 protein. The sample comprises 350,000 to 450,000 distinct CDR3 sequences, roughly 17% of which are singletons, and approximately 30% rests with the top ten. As for time point: newly diagnosed GD, antithyroid drugs for less than 3 months. The TCR library was prepared using RNA isolated from PBMCs. These data also featured in a second study, about T cells in Graves' hyperthyroidism and ophthalmopathy.

Material: peripheral blood mononuclear cells (PBMCs), obtained at new diagnosis, from a patient treated with antithyroid drugs. These receptors came from a man between 35 and 55 years old with Graves disease.

This clonotype showed up many times. The V gene is TRBV6-1, the J gene TRBJ1-4, with D unclear. V was clipped by 1 base and J by 7 bases, with 7 bases between them. There are 13 residues in the CDR3. CDR1 is MNHNS, CDR2 SASEGT, per germline. This chain's CDR3 is CASSEVRLEKLFF. For the CDR3, the DNA is TGTGCCAGCAGTGAAGTAAGGCTTGAAAAACTGTTTTTT.

This clonotype was seen many times. The chain uses TRBV20-1 and TRBJ2-1; D might be TRBD1 (5 bases). The CDR3 length is 13 residues. Per the germline V gene, CDR1 is DFQATT and CDR2 is SNEGSKA (reference sequence). The ends were cut back, 3 bases at V and 8 bases at J, with 14 bases in the middle. In DNA form, the CDR3 reads TGCAGTGCTAGGGACATCCCGCGGCATGAGCAGTTCTTC. It is translated as CSARDIPRHEQFF.

The rearrangement joins TRBV6-1 to TRBJ2-1; 9 nucleotides match TRBD1. CDR1 and CDR2 from the germline V gene are MNHNS and SASEGT. The V gene end was trimmed by 5 bases and the J gene end by 6 bases; junction bases not matched to a gene: 8. This CDR3 is 15 amino acids long. The chain's CDR3 is CASSPPGQGGNEQFF. CDR3 in DNA: TGTGCCAGCAGTCCCCCGGGACAGGGAGGCAATGAGCAGTTCTTC.

There are a few counts of this clonotype. The CDR3 DNA is TGTGCCAGCAGGGGGACTTTCTATAATTCACCCCTCCACTTT. Protein product: CASRGTFYNSPLHF. The V gene is TRBV6-1, the J gene TRBJ1-6; tentative D call: TRBD1 (5 bases). The CDR3 sequence is 14 residues long. Looked up from germline, CDR1 is MNHNS and CDR2 is SASEGT. The V and J ends lost 6 bases and 3 bases respectively, with 9 bases between them.

This clonotype was counted many times. The chain is built from TRBV7-8 and TRBJ2-7, with D maybe TRBD2 (6 bases). Trimming removed 5 bases at V and 2 bases at J, with 16 bases between. Germline CDR1 reads SGHVS; CDR2 reads FQNEAQ. The CDR3 runs to 15 residues. CDR3 loop: CASSPEAGGAYEQYF. The CDR3, as DNA: TGTGCCAGCAGCCCCGAGGCCGGGGGAGCCTACGAGCAGTACTTC.

The genes are TRBV19 and TRBJ2-1; no clear D. V was clipped by 7 bases and J by 9 bases, with 13 bases between them. CDR1 LNHDA and CDR2 SQIVND come from the germline V gene (reference sequence). The CDR3 covers 12 residues. The CDR3 protein is CASNNRAAEQFF. The CDR3 DNA reads as TGTGCCAGTAACAATAGGGCTGCTGAGCAGTTCTTC.